This paragraph reports one T cell receptor beta chain. Source study methods: It was from reference gene primer amplification that nucleated cell counts were estimated. Produced via immunoSEQ multiplex PCR; TCRdb's table is partial and in-frame only. V, J and clone size derive from that table, while D and trimming were established from the DNA sequence. The sample includes 150,000 to 200,000 clones, roughly 87% of them seen just once. Recruitment covered 20 to 25 US areas and drew participants whose ages spanned about 18 to 95 years. The data belong to a study of blood T cell repertoires in COVID-19. Turning to the study itself: PBMCs, B-cell-depleted T cells, or T cells were the source of the cDNA or gDNA that made up the material.

The ends lost 5 bases at V and 6 bases at J; junction bases unmatched: 8. CDR1 is SEHNR, CDR2 FQNEAQ, per germline (reference sequence). CDR3 length: 15 amino acids. Material for sequencing was PBMCs or T cells enriched from blood (not recorded which). The chain carries TRBV7-9 and TRBJ1-1, with 11 bases matching TRBD1. This clonotype originated in a human donor with acute COVID-19. The donor label of this sample is uncertain. The CDR3 sequence is CASSPRTGGAPEAFF. CDR3 nucleotides: TGTGCCAGCAGCCCGAGGACAGGGGGCGCCCCTGAAGCTTTCTTT.